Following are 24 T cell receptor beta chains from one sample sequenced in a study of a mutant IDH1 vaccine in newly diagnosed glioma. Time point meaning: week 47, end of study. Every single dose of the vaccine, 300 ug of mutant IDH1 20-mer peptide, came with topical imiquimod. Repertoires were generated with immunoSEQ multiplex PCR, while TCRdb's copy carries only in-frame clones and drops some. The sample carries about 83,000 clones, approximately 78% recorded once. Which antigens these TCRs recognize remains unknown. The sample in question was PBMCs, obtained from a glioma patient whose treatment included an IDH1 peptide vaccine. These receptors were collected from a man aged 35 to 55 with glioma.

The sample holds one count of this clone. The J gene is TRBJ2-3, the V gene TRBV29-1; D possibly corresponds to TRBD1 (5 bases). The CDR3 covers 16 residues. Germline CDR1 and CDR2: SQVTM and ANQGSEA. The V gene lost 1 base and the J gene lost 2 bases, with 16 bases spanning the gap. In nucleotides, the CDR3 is TGCAGCGTTGAAGGGCCCTTGTGGACACCCACAGATACGCAGTATTTT. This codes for CSVEGPLWTPTDTQYF.

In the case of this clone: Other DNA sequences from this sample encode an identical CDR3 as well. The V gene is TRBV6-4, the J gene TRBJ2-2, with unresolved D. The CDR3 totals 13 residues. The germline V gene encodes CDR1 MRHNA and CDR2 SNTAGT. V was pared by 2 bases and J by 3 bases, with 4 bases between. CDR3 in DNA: TGTGCCAGCAGTGACAGGGACACCGGGGAGCTGTTTTTT. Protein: CASSDRDTGELFF.

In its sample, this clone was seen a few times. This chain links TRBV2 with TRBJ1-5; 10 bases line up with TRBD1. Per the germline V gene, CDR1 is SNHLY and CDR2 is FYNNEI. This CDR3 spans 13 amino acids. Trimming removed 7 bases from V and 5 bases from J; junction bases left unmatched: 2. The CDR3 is CASTGTGDQPQHF. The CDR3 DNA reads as TGTGCCAGCACAGGGACAGGGGATCAGCCCCAGCATTTT.

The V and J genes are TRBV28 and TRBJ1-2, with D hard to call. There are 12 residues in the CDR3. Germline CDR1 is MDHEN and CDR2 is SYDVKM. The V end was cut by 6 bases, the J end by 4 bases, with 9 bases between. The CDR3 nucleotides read TGTGCCAGCAGGACGGTCCTCTATGGCTACACCTTC. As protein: CASRTVLYGYTF.

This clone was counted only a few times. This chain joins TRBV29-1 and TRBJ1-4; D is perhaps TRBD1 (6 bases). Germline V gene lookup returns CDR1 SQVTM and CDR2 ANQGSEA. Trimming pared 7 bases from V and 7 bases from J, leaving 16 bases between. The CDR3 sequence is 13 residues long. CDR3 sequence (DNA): TGCAGCGCTGCGGAACAGGGTGGTGAAAAACTGTTTTTT. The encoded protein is CSAAEQGGEKLFF.

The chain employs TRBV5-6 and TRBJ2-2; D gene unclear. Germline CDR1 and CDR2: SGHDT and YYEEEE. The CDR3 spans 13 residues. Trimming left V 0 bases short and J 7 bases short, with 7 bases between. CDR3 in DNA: TGTGCCAGCAGCTTGGAGGTTTTCGGGGAGCTGTTTTTT. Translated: CASSLEVFGELFF.

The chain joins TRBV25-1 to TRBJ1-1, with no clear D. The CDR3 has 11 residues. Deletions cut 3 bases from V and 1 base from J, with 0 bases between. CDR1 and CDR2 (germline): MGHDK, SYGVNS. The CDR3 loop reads CASSENTEAFF. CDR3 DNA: TGTGCCAGCAGTGAGAACACTGAAGCTTTCTTT.

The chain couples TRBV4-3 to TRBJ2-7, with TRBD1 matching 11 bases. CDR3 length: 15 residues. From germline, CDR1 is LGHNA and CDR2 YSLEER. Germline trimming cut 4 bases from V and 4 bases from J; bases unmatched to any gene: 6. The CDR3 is CASSPGQGATYEQYF. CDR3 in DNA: TGCGCCAGCAGCCCTGGACAGGGGGCGACTTACGAGCAGTACTTC.

In DNA form, the CDR3 reads TGTGCCATCAGTCCGCGGGAGGGGGTCACCGGGGAGCTGTTTTTT. The encoded protein is CAISPREGVTGELFF. The V and J genes are TRBV10-3 and TRBJ2-2, with TRBD2 matching 9 bases. The V and J ends lost 5 bases and 4 bases, in that order; junction bases with no gene match: 5. Germline V gene data show CDR1 as ENHRY and CDR2 as SYGVKD. CDR3 size: 15 residues.

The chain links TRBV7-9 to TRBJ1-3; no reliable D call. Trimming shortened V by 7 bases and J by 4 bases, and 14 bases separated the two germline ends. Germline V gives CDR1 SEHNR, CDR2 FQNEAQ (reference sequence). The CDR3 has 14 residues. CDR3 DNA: TGTGCCAGCACGGCCCTTAGAGAAGGAAACACCATATATTTT. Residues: CASTALREGNTIYF.

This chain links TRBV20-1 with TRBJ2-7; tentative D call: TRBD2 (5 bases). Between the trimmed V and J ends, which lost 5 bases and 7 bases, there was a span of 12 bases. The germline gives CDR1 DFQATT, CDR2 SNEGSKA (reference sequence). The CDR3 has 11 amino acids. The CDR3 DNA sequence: TGCAGTGCTGGGAACGGGGTTGAGCAGTACTTC. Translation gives CSAGNGVEQYF.

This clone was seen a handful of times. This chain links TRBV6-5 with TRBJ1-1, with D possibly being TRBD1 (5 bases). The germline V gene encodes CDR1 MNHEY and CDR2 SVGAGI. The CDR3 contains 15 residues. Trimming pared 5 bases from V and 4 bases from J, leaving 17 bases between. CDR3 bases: TGTGCCAGCAGTGACTTGGGGGACGGCGGCACTGAAGCTTTCTTT. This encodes CASSDLGDGGTEAFF.

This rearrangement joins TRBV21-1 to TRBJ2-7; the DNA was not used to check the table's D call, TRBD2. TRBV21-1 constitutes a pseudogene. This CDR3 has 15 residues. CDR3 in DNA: TGTGCCAGCAGCAGCGGGACTACCCTCTCCTACGAGCAGTACTTC. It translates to CASSSGTTLSYEQYF.

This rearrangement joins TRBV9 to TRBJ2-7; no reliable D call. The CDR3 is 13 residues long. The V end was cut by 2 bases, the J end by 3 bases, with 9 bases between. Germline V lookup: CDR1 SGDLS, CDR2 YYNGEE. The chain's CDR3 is CASSVLPDYEQYF. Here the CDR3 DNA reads TGTGCCAGCAGCGTCCTTCCAGACTACGAGCAGTACTTC.

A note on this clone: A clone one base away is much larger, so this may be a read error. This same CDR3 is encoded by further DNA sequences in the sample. The chain's CDR3 is CASSYEGNQPQHF. The CDR3 DNA reads TGTGCCAGCAGTTACGAAGGCAATCAGCCCCAGCATTTT. The rearrangement uses TRBV6-6 and TRBJ1-5; D not certain. V lost 2 bases to trimming and J lost 2 bases, with 4 bases between them. The CDR3 has 13 residues. Looked up from germline, CDR1 is MNHNY and CDR2 is SVGAGI (reference sequence).

The CDR3, as DNA: TGTGCCAGCAGCTCGGTACGGGGCCGGGAAGAGACCCAGTACTTC. Translation: CASSSVRGREETQYF. This sequence joins TRBV5-4 and TRBJ2-5; either TRBD1 or TRBD2 may fit D (5 bases each). V was cut by 3 bases and J by 3 bases, with 15 bases left in between. The germline V gene has CDR1 SGHNT and CDR2 YYREEE (reference sequence). CDR3 length equals 15 residues.

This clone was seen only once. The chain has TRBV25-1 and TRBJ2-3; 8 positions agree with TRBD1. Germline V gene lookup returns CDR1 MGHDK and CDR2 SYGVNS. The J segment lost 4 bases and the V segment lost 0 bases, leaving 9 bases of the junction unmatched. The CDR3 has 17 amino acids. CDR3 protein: CASSEYTARTGPDTQYF. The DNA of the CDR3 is TGTGCCAGCAGTGAATACACCGCGCGGACAGGGCCAGATACGCAGTATTTT.

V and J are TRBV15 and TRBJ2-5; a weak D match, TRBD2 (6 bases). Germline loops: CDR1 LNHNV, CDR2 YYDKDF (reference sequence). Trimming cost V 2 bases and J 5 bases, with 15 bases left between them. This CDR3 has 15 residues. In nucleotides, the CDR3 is TGTGCCACCAGCAGATATCAGCGGGTTGGGGAGACCCAGTACTTC. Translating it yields CATSRYQRVGETQYF.

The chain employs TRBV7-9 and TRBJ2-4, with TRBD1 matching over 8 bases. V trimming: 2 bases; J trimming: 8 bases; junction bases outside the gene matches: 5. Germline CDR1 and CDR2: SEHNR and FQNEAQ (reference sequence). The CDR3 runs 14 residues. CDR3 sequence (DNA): TGTGCCAGCAGCTTATTGACAGGGGCGGACATTCAGTACTTC. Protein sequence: CASSLLTGADIQYF. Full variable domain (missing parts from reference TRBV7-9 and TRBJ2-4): DTGVSQNPRHKITKRGQNVTFRCDPISEHNRLYWYRQTLGQGPEFLTYFQNEAQLEKSRLLSDRFSAERPKGSFSTLEIQRTEQGDSAMYLCASSLLTGADIQYFGAGTRLSVL.

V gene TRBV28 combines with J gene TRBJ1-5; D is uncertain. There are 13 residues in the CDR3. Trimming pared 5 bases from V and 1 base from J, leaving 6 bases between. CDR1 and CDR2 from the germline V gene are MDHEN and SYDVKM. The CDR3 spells CASSRQSNQPQHF. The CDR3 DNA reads TGTGCCAGCAGTAGACAAAGCAATCAGCCCCAGCATTTT.

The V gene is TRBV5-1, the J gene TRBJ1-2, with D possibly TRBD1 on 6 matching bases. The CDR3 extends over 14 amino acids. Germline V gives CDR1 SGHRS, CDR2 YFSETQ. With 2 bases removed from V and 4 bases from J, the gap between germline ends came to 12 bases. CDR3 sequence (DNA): TGCGCCAGCAGCTTAGACAGGCGCCCCTATGGCTACACCTTC. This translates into CASSLDRRPYGYTF.

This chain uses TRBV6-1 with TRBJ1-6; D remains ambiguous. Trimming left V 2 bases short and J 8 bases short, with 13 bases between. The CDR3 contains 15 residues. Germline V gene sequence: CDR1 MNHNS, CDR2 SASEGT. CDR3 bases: TGTGCCAGCAGTGAACTAAGGGAACTCTATTCACCCCTCCACTTT. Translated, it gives CASSELRELYSPLHF.

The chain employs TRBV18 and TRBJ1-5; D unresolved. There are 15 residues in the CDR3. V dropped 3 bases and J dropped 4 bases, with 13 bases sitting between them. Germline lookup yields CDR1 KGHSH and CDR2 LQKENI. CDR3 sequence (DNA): TGTGCCAGCTCACCGACCGGGCCTAGGAATCAGCCCCAGCATTTT. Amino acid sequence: CASSPTGPRNQPQHF.

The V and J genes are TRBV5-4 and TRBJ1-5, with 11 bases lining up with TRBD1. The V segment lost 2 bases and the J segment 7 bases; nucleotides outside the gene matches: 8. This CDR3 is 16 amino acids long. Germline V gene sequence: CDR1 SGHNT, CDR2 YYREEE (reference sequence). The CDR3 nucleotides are TGTGCCAGCAGCTTAGGTGGACAGGGGGCTTGGCAGCCCCAGCATTTT. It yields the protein CASSLGGQGAWQPQHF.